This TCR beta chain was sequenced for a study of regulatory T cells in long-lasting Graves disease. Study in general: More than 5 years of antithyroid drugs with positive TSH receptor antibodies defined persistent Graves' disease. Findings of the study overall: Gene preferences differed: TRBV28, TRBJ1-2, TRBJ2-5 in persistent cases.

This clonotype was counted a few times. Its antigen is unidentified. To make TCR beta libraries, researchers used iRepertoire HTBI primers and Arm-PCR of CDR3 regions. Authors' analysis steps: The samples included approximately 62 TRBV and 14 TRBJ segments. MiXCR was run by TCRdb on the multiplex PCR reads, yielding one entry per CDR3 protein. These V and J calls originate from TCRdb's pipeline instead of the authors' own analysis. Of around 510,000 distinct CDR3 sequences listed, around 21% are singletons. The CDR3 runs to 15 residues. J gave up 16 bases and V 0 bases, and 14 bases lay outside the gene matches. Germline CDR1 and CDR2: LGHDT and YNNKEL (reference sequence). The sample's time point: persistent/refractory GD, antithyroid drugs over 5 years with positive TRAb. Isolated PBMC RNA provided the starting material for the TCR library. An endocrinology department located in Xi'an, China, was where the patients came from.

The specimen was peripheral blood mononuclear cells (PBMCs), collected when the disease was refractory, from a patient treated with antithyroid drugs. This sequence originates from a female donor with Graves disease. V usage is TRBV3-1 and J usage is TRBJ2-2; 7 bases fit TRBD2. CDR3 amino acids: CASSQDVLAASSRFF. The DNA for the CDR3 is TGTGCCAGCAGCCAAGACGTTCTAGCGGCCTCCTCTCGGTTTTTT.